Below, 26 T cell receptor beta chains from the same sample are listed, as sequenced in a study of blood T cell repertoires in COVID-19. Clones were read by immunoSEQ multiplex PCR, and TCRdb kept only the in-frame ones, dropping some. The sample yields roughly 56,000 clones, roughly 89% seen once. Sequenced material: peripheral blood. The receptors shown here come from a woman aged 60-75 years with COVID-19, enrolled during active disease.

J is TRBJ2-3 and V is TRBV6-2 or TRBV6-3; 10 bases fit TRBD2. V lost 2 bases, J lost 0 bases, and 11 bases stayed unmatched. This CDR3 is built from 19 residues. CDR1 is MNHEY and CDR2 is SVGEGT in the germline V gene. As DNA, the CDR3 is TGTGCCAGCAGTTACCCCTCTAGCGGGGGTGGCTCTAGCACAGATACGCAGTATTTT. It yields the protein CASSYPSSGGGSSTDTQYF.

For this clone: A junction boundary mismatches the germline segment, possibly from a read error. The J gene is TRBJ2-2, the V gene TRBV7-8; no reliable D call. Germline assignment: CDR1 SGHVS and CDR2 FQNEAQ. This CDR3 has 13 amino acids. The CDR3 sequence: CASRLVGTGELFF. The CDR3 DNA reads as TGTGCCAGCAGATTAGTCGGGACCGGGGAGCTGTTTTTT.

This chain's CDR3 is CASIPLPGQGATGELFF. In DNA form, the CDR3 reads TGTGCCAGCATCCCCCTCCCGGGACAGGGGGCCACCGGGGAGCTGTTTTTT. J is TRBJ2-2 and V is TRBV7-9, with 12 positions matching TRBD1. This CDR3 contains 17 residues. Germline CDR1 SEHNR, CDR2 FQNEAQ (reference sequence). J was trimmed by 4 bases and V by 7 bases; bases with no gene match: 10.

CDR3 coding DNA: TGCGCCAGCAGCTTTCGGACTAGCGGGGGGGCAGGTGAGCAGTTCTTC. Protein: CASSFRTSGGAGEQFF. The chain employs TRBV4-1 and TRBJ2-1, with 15 bases matching TRBD2. The J segment lost 9 bases and the V segment lost 5 bases, leaving 8 bases of the junction unmatched. This CDR3 region has 16 residues. Germline CDR1 MGHRA, CDR2 YSYEKL.

V usage is TRBV4-3 and J usage is TRBJ1-5; D ambiguous. Germline V CDR1 and CDR2: LGHNA, YSLEER. The V end lost 5 bases, the J end lost 7 bases, and 15 bases lay between the germline ends. The CDR3 sequence is 14 residues long. The CDR3 spells CASSFRLIVQPQHF. CDR3 bases: TGCGCCAGCAGCTTTAGACTAATCGTCCAGCCCCAGCATTTT.

The V gene is TRBV18, the J gene TRBJ2-1, with 10 bases lining up with TRBD1. V gave up 0 bases and J gave up 10 bases; unmatched junction bases: 6. Per the germline V gene, CDR1 is KGHSH and CDR2 is LQKENI. The CDR3 totals 15 residues. Written as DNA, the CDR3 is TGTGCCAGCTCACCACCTGACAGGGGGCCGGGGGAGCAGTTCTTC. Translation: CASSPPDRGPGEQFF.

This chain uses TRBV6-6 with TRBJ2-7, with D possibly matching TRBD1 (6 bases). V gave up 2 bases and J gave up 2 bases, with 7 bases separating them. The CDR3 loop spans 13 amino acids. Germline CDR1 MNHNY, CDR2 SVGAGI (reference sequence). CDR3 in amino acids: CASSYPGAYEQYF. CDR3 DNA: TGTGCCAGCAGTTACCCAGGGGCCTACGAGCAGTACTTC.

The gene calls are TRBV4-3 and TRBJ1-4; maybe TRBD1 (6 bases). This CDR3 spans 14 amino acids. Germline CDR1 is LGHNA and CDR2 is YSLEER. The V end lost 5 bases, the J end lost 8 bases, and 15 bases lay between the germline ends. The CDR3 DNA reads TGCGCCAGCAGCTTACAGGGAACGGGGGAAAAACTGTTTTTT. Translation gives CASSLQGTGEKLFF.

This clone was detected only once. The chain is built from TRBV7-9 and TRBJ1-2; TRBD1 matches 8 bases. Trimming at V came to 3 bases and at J to 5 bases, leaving 2 bases not matched to a gene. Germline lookup yields CDR1 SEHNR and CDR2 FQNEAQ (reference sequence). The CDR3 totals 13 residues. The CDR3 is CASSLTGEYGYTF. CDR3 bases: TGTGCCAGCAGCTTGACAGGGGAATATGGCTACACCTTC.

The gene calls are TRBV19 and TRBJ1-5; D is ambiguous. This CDR3 comprises 13 residues. V was trimmed by 2 bases and J by 6 bases, leaving 8 bases between them. Germline assignment: CDR1 LNHDA and CDR2 SQIVND (reference sequence). The CDR3, as DNA: TGTGCCAGTAGTATAACCGGTCCTCAGCCCCAGCATTTT. Residues: CASSITGPQPQHF. Drawing the rest from reference TRBV19 and TRBJ1-5, the complete variable domain is DGGITQSPKYLFRKEGQNVTLSCEQNLNHDAMYWYRQDPGQGLRLIYYSQIVNDFQKGDIAEGYSVSREKKESFPLTVTSAQKNPTAFYLCASSITGPQPQHFGDGTRLSIL.

This rearrangement joins TRBV4-1 to TRBJ2-7; possibly TRBD1 for D (6 bases). CDR3 length: 17 amino acids. The germline gives CDR1 MGHRA, CDR2 YSYEKL. V was pared by 1 base and J by 0 bases, with 16 bases between. The CDR3 nucleotides read TGCGCCAGCAGCCAAGGGAGCGACAGGCCGAGCTCCTACGAGCAGTACTTC. This translates into CASSQGSDRPSSYEQYF.

V is TRBV20-1 and J is TRBJ2-1; 7 positions match TRBD1. J lost 3 bases, V lost 3 bases, and 14 bases had no gene match. Germline-derived CDR1 and CDR2 are DFQATT and SNEGSKA (reference sequence). The CDR3 sequence is 17 residues long. The CDR3 loop reads CSASRRQGPRDYNEQFF. The CDR3 region has the DNA TGCAGTGCTAGTCGTCGACAGGGACCCCGAGACTACAATGAGCAGTTCTTC.

This clone has a single count. The chain combines TRBV24-1 with TRBJ1-2; 9 nucleotides agree with TRBD1. The CDR3 loop spans 15 amino acids. Looked up from germline, CDR1 is KGHDR and CDR2 is SFDVKD. V trimming: 2 bases; J trimming: 7 bases; junction bases outside the gene matches: 7. The CDR3 nucleotides are TGTGCCACCAGTGATTCAGGACAGGGGTATAGTGGCTACACCTTC. It yields the protein CATSDSGQGYSGYTF.

The chain uses TRBV5-5 and TRBJ2-1; D possibly corresponds to TRBD2 (5 bases). Germline V gives CDR1 SGHKS, CDR2 YYEKEE (reference sequence). The V end lost 0 bases, the J end lost 11 bases, and 24 bases lay between the germline ends. CDR3 length equals 17 residues. The CDR3 bases are TGTGCCAGCAGCTTGGAAGAGGGCCGCGCACCCCCTGCCCAGCAGTTCTTC. Its translation: CASSLEEGRAPPAQQFF.

V gene TRBV18 combines with J gene TRBJ2-5; a possible D gene is TRBD2 (5 bases). This CDR3 has 13 residues. Trimming took off 1 base at V and 3 bases at J, with 6 bases between the two ends. The germline gives CDR1 KGHSH, CDR2 LQKENI. The DNA of the CDR3 is TGTGCCAGCTCACCACGGCGGGAAGAGACCCAGTACTTC. As protein: CASSPRREETQYF.

The rearrangement links TRBV15 to TRBJ2-2; D is perhaps TRBD2 (6 bases). V gave up 5 bases and J gave up 1 base, with 11 bases separating them. CDR3 length: 15 amino acids. From germline, CDR1 is LNHNV and CDR2 YYDKDF (reference sequence). DNA of the CDR3: TGTGCCACCAGCTTGGACTACCTGAACACCGGGGAGCTGTTTTTT. This codes for CATSLDYLNTGELFF.

This clone occurred once. The J gene is TRBJ2-7, the V gene TRBV30, with TRBD1 matching over 12 bases. V gave up 0 bases and J gave up 9 bases; unmatched junction bases: 9. The CDR3 extends over 15 amino acids. CDR1 is GTSNPN and CDR2 is SVGIG in the germline V gene (reference sequence). The CDR3 sequence is CAWSVPGQGAVGQYF. The CDR3 nucleotides read TGTGCCTGGAGTGTACCGGGACAGGGGGCCGTCGGGCAGTACTTC. The complete variable domain, with remaining parts taken from reference TRBV30 and TRBJ2-7, reads SQTIHQWPATLVQPVGSPLSLECTVEGTSNPNLYWYRQAAGRGLQLLFYSVGIGQISSEVPQNLSASRPQDRQFILSSKKLLLSDSGFYLCAWSVPGQGAVGQYFGPGTRLTVT.

Only one count was recorded for this clone. The V call is TRBV6-2 or TRBV6-3, the J call TRBJ1-5; D not resolved. The V and J ends lost 0 bases and 0 bases respectively, with 6 bases between them. Germline V gives CDR1 MNHEY, CDR2 SVGEGT. CDR3 length equals 15 residues. CDR3 nucleotide sequence: TGTGCCAGCAGTTACTCTCGTAATAGCAATCAGCCCCAGCATTTT. Its translation is CASSYSRNSNQPQHF.

The count of this clone is one. The chain uses TRBV3-1 (or the pseudogene TRBV3-2) and TRBJ2-2; D is undetermined. The CDR3 has 11 amino acids. V lost 3 bases to trimming and J lost 12 bases, with 8 bases between them. In germline, CDR1 is LGHDT, CDR2 YNNKEL (reference sequence). The DNA for the CDR3 is TGTGCCAGCAGCCAGGGCGTGAAGCTGTTTTTT. Translation gives CASSQGVKLFF.

The gene calls are TRBV2 and TRBJ2-3; D unresolved. The V and J ends lost 7 bases and 0 bases respectively, with 2 bases between them. The CDR3 totals 11 residues. Germline V gives CDR1 SNHLY, CDR2 FYNNEI. CDR3 protein: CASTSTDTQYF. CDR3 DNA: TGTGCCAGCACGAGCACAGATACGCAGTATTTT. Full variable domain (missing parts from reference TRBV2 and TRBJ2-3): EPEVTQTPSHQVTQMGQEVILRCVPISNHLYFYWYRQILGQKVEFLVSFYNNEISEKSEIFDDQFSVERPDGSNFTLKIRSTKLEDSAMYFCASTSTDTQYFGPGTRLTVL.

This chain uses TRBV27 with TRBJ1-5, with D hard to call. V was shortened by 6 bases and J by 2 bases, with 11 bases between the two germline ends. The CDR3 covers 14 residues. Germline values: CDR1 MNHEY, CDR2 SMNVEV (reference sequence). CDR3 residues: CASSPGGGNQPQHF. Here the CDR3 DNA reads TGTGCCAGCAGCCCTGGCGGGGGCAATCAGCCCCAGCATTTT.

V usage is TRBV6-6 and J usage is TRBJ1-2, with 9 nucleotides matching TRBD1. CDR3 size: 16 residues. The V and J ends lost 2 bases and 6 bases, in that order; junction bases with no gene match: 10. The germline CDR1 and CDR2 sequences are MNHNY and SVGAGI (reference sequence). The CDR3 is CASSYVRDRDGDGYTF. The CDR3 DNA reads as TGTGCCAGCAGTTACGTCCGGGACAGGGACGGCGATGGCTACACCTTC.

The CDR3 reads CASSLSKGGGEQFF. The CDR3 DNA follows: TGTGCCAGCAGTTTATCAAAGGGAGGAGGTGAGCAGTTCTTC. The chain recombines TRBV27 with TRBJ2-1, with D maybe TRBD2 (6 bases). The CDR3 loop spans 14 amino acids. Per the germline V gene, CDR1 is MNHEY and CDR2 is SMNVEV (reference sequence). Trimming shortened V by 0 bases and J by 9 bases, and 12 bases separated the two germline ends.

The chain is built from TRBV11-2 and TRBJ2-1; 10 bases line up with TRBD1. Germline V gene data show CDR1 as SGHAT and CDR2 as FQNNGV. This CDR3 spans 15 amino acids. After removal of 5 bases from V and 8 bases from J, the junction contained 9 bases not matched to a gene. The CDR3 sequence is CASSQGQGLLDEQFF. CDR3 DNA: TGTGCCAGCAGCCAGGGACAGGGGCTCCTAGATGAGCAGTTCTTC.

V and J are TRBV28 and TRBJ1-2, with no clear D. The CDR3 runs 13 residues. Trimming cost V 5 bases and J 0 bases, with 7 bases left between them. Germline values: CDR1 MDHEN, CDR2 SYDVKM. The CDR3 here is CASSLSANYGYTF. The DNA of the CDR3 is TGTGCCAGCAGTCTATCCGCTAACTATGGCTACACCTTC.

The J gene is TRBJ1-4, the V gene TRBV6-5; a possible D gene is TRBD1 (6 bases). Trimming left V 8 bases short and J 8 bases short, with 18 bases between. The CDR3 length is 14 residues. Germline-derived CDR1 and CDR2 are MNHEY and SVGAGI. CDR3 DNA: TGTGCCAGCGCTACCGGGGGGGCGCGCGAAAAACTGTTTTTT. Protein: CASATGGAREKLFF.